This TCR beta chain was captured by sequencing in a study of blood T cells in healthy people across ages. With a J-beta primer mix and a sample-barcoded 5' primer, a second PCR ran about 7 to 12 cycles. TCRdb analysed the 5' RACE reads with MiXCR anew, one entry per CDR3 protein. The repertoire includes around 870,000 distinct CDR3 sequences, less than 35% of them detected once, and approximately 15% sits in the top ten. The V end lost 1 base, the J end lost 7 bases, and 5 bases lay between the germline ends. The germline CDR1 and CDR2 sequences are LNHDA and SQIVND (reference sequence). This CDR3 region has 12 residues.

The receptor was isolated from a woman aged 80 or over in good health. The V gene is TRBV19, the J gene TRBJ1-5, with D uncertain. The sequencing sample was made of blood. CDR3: CASSIVGQPQHF. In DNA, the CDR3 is TGTGCCAGTAGTATAGTTGGGCAGCCCCAGCATTTT.